Listed below are T cell receptor beta chains from one sample, sequenced in a study of T cell changes during pregnancy in multiple sclerosis. TCRdb keeps only in-frame clones here, not all; method: immunoSEQ multiplex PCR. The sample lists roughly 52,000 clones, around 94% occurring once. Sequences were derived from CD8+ T cells from peripheral blood mononuclear cells, sampled before pregnancy. The receptors were gathered from a female donor with multiple sclerosis, enrolled in a pregnancy study. Each CDR3 is given with its conserved first and last residue. A D gene is named only where the DNA matches it firmly. Clone size is not always given. Where it is, it says once, few, many or a class for expanded clones.

j_call,v_call,d_call,clone_size,cdr3_aa,cdr3_nt
TRBJ1-2,TRBV21-1,NA,NA,CAIASGQTNYGYTF,TGTGCCATCGCGTCAGGACAAACTAACTATGGCTACACCTTC
TRBJ1-5,TRBV19,NA,once,CASTPPGDNQPQHF,TGTGCCAGTACCCCGCCGGGGGACAATCAGCCCCAGCATTTT
TRBJ2-3,TRBV7-2,NA,NA,CASSLGGWRVPDTQYF,TGTGCCAGCAGCTTAGGAGGGTGGAGGGTTCCAGATACGCAGTATTTT
TRBJ2-7,TRBV15,NA,NA,CATSGDWAYEQYF,TGTGCCACCAGCGGGGACTGGGCCTACGAGCAGTACTTC
TRBJ2-1,TRBV27,NA,NA,CASSWASHNEQFF,TGTGCCAGCAGTTGGGCGTCTCACAATGAGCAGTTCTTC
TRBJ2-1,TRBV5-4,TRBD2,NA,CASSFQREGWGEQFF,TGTGCCAGCAGCTTCCAGCGGGAGGGCTGGGGTGAGCAGTTCTTC
TRBJ2-1,TRBV27,NA,NA,CASMDRVGYNEQFF,TGTGCCAGCATGGATCGGGTCGGATACAATGAGCAGTTCTTC
TRBJ2-5,TRBV6-1,NA,NA,CASSVGVGGQETQYF,TGTGCCAGCAGTGTCGGTGTGGGAGGTCAAGAGACCCAGTACTTC
TRBJ2-1,TRBV4-3,NA,NA,CASSPALAWSEQFF,TGCGCCAGCAGCCCCGCCCTAGCATGGAGTGAGCAGTTCTTC
TRBJ1-1,TRBV19,TRBD1,NA,CASKYPGGNTEAFF,TGTGCCAGTAAATACCCAGGGGGCAATACTGAAGCTTTCTTT
TRBJ2-5,TRBV5-6,NA,once,CASSRQQETQYF,TGTGCCAGCAGCAGACAACAAGAGACCCAGTACTTC
TRBJ2-2,TRBV5-3,NA,NA,CARSFRAGAGCGPGELFF,TGTGCCAGAAGCTTCCGCGCGGGGGCGGGATGTGGGCCCGGGGAGCTGTTTTTT
TRBJ2-1,TRBV15,NA,NA,CATRRLSENEQFF,TGTGCCACCAGGCGGTTGTCGGAAAATGAGCAGTTCTTC
TRBJ2-7,TRBV6-5,TRBD1,NA,CASSVGQGANEQYF,TGTGCCAGCAGCGTGGGACAGGGGGCAAACGAGCAGTACTTC
TRBJ1-5,TRBV6-6,TRBD1,NA,CASSKGQLPSNQPQHF,TGTGCCAGCAGTAAGGGACAGCTCCCGAGCAATCAGCCCCAGCATTTT
TRBJ1-1,TRBV19,NA,NA,CASSIVWQANTEAFF,TGTGCCAGTAGTATAGTTTGGCAGGCGAACACTGAAGCTTTCTTT
TRBJ2-6,TRBV19,NA,NA,CASSIVGDSGANVLTF,TGTGCCAGTAGTATAGTCGGGGACTCTGGGGCCAACGTCCTGACTTTC
TRBJ2-5,TRBV4-2,TRBD2,NA,CASSQGTSGSQETQYF,TGTGCCAGCAGCCAAGGGACTAGCGGGTCGCAAGAGACCCAGTACTTC
TRBJ2-7,TRBV28,NA,NA,CASSLGGRFLYEQYF,TGTGCCAGCAGCCTAGGTGGTAGATTTCTCTACGAGCAGTACTTC
TRBJ2-2,TRBV5-1,TRBD2,NA,CASSFTREGNTGELFF,TGCGCCAGCAGCTTCACGCGGGAGGGGAACACCGGGGAGCTGTTTTTT
TRBJ1-2,TRBV27,NA,NA,CASSGPGGYGYTF,TGTGCCAGCAGCGGACCCGGGGGGTATGGCTACACCTTC
TRBJ1-1,TRBV30,NA,NA,CAWTGRGNTEAFF,TGTGCCTGGACAGGCAGGGGGAACACTGAAGCTTTCTTT
TRBJ2-1,TRBV5-4,TRBD2,NA,CASSFLAGGPENEQFF,TGTGCCAGCAGCTTCCTAGCGGGAGGGCCGGAGAATGAGCAGTTCTTC
TRBJ2-3,TRBV28,NA,many,CASSYPLGITDTQYF,TGTGCCAGCAGTTACCCACTAGGGATCACAGATACGCAGTATTTT
TRBJ2-7,TRBV7-9,TRBD2,NA,CASSKGLDFYEQYF,TGTGCCAGCAGCAAAGGACTAGATTTCTACGAGCAGTACTTC
TRBJ2-1,TRBV6-5,TRBD1,NA,CASSYGQGVNEQFF,TGTGCCAGCAGTTACGGACAGGGAGTGAATGAGCAGTTCTTC
TRBJ1-2,TRBV7-9,NA,once,CASSSLVRVYGYTF,TGTGCCAGCAGCTCTCTGGTCAGGGTCTATGGCTACACCTTC
TRBJ2-5,TRBV6-1,TRBD2,NA,CASSEVAGGQETQYF,TGTGCCAGCAGTGAGGTAGCGGGAGGTCAAGAGACCCAGTACTTC
TRBJ2-2,TRBV29-1,NA,NA,CSVEQPGGSRTGELFF,TGCAGCGTTGAACAGCCCGGTGGGTCGAGGACCGGGGAGCTGTTTTTT
TRBJ1-5,TRBV18,TRBD1,once,CASSPGQGAREGSNQPQHF,TGTGCCAGCTCACCGGGACAGGGGGCGCGGGAAGGTAGCAATCAGCCCCAGCATTTT
TRBJ2-1,TRBV7-3,TRBD2,NA,CASRGLAENEQFF,TGTGCCAGCAGGGGACTAGCGGAAAATGAGCAGTTCTTC
TRBJ2-3,TRBV2,TRBD1,once,CASSVPYGQGGCTDTQYF,TGTGCCAGCAGTGTCCCTTACGGACAGGGGGGATGCACAGATACGCAGTATTTT
TRBJ2-3,TRBV13,TRBD2,once,CASSLNEGLAGGRTDTQYF,TGTGCCAGCAGCTTAAATGAGGGACTAGCGGGAGGGCGCACAGATACGCAGTATTTT
TRBJ2-7,TRBV6-1,NA,NA,CASGGFTRVEQYF,TGTGCCAGCGGGGGCTTTACTAGGGTTGAGCAGTACTTC
TRBJ1-4,TRBV7-8,TRBD1,NA,CASSPITRTGDNEKLFF,TGTGCCAGCAGCCCTATTACCAGGACAGGGGATAATGAAAAACTGTTTTTT
TRBJ1-1,TRBV6-1,NA,NA,CASSTENTEAFF,TGTGCCAGCAGTACTGAGAACACTGAAGCTTTCTTT
TRBJ1-2,TRBV4-3,TRBD1,once,CASSHLTGGNGYTF,TGCGCCAGCAGCCACTTAACAGGGGGCAATGGCTACACCTTC
TRBJ2-7,TRBV11-2,TRBD1,NA,CASSITGGSYEQYF,TGTGCCAGCAGCATAACAGGGGGATCCTACGAGCAGTACTTC
TRBJ2-7,TRBV27,NA,NA,CASSLSVGAGQYF,TGTGCCAGCAGTTTATCGGTGGGGGCAGGGCAGTACTTC
TRBJ2-7,TRBV2,TRBD1,NA,CASSPAGQGAYEQYF,TGTGCCAGCAGCCCGGCCGGACAGGGGGCCTACGAGCAGTACTTC
TRBJ2-1,TRBV27,NA,NA,CASSGGQSWSNEQFF,TGTGCCAGCAGCGGTGGACAGAGTTGGAGCAATGAGCAGTTCTTC
TRBJ2-3,TRBV18,TRBD1,NA,CASQGVRRGTQYF,TGTGCCAGTCAGGGGGTAAGGAGAGGTACGCAGTATTTT
TRBJ1-2,TRBV14,TRBD1,once,CASSPAGTGPVYGYTF,TGTGCCAGCAGCCCTGCCGGGACAGGGCCCGTCTATGGCTACACCTTC
TRBJ2-1,TRBV5-1,TRBD2,NA,CASSPGGGGTYNEQFF,TGCGCCAGCAGCCCGGGAGGGGGGGGGACCTACAATGAGCAGTTCTTC
TRBJ2-4,TRBV9,TRBD2,NA,CASSVAWGTSAHDIQYF,TGTGCCAGCAGCGTCGCGTGGGGGACTAGCGCACACGACATTCAGTACTTC
TRBJ2-7,TRBV6-5,NA,NA,CASSYLTGRGRGQYF,TGTGCCAGCAGTTACCTGACAGGCCGTGGCCGAGGGCAGTACTTC
TRBJ1-2,TRBV7-8,NA,NA,CASSLYGSHGYTF,TGTGCCAGCAGCTTATACGGGTCGCATGGCTACACCTTC
TRBJ2-1,TRBV9,NA,NA,CASSPPGGDWEQFF,TGTGCCAGCAGCCCCCCAGGAGGGGATTGGGAGCAGTTCTTC
TRBJ2-7,TRBV5-1,TRBD2,NA,CASSVQGAGVYEQYF,TGCGCCAGCAGCGTCCAGGGAGCGGGAGTCTACGAGCAGTACTTC
TRBJ2-1,TRBV2,NA,NA,CASSGTLYNEQFF,TGTGCCAGCAGTGGGACACTCTACAATGAGCAGTTCTTC
TRBJ1-1,TRBV18,NA,NA,CASSPQNTEAFF,TGTGCCAGCTCACCCCAGAACACTGAAGCTTTCTTT
TRBJ2-7,TRBV5-4,TRBD1,NA,CASSLAGTGAATSSYEQYF,TGTGCCAGCAGTCTGGCAGGGACAGGGGCGGCAACGAGCTCCTACGAGCAGTACTTC